This entry features one T cell receptor (beta chain) sequence. The data derive from a study of blood T cell repertoires in COVID-19. Study-wide background: T cells, B-cell-depleted T cells, or PBMCs supplied cDNA or gDNA.

Trimming removed 5 bases from V and 7 bases from J; junction bases left unmatched: 6. CDR1 and CDR2 from the germline V gene are SGHTA and FQGTGA. The CDR3 sequence is 14 residues long. Original data processing: Estimated nucleated cell counts came from reference gene primer amplification. The data were produced by immunoSEQ multiplex PCR, yet TCRdb's version contains in-frame clones alone and is incomplete. V and J calls and clone size come straight from that table; D and trimming were deduced from the DNA. In the table there are around 470,000 clones, roughly 91% of which are singletons. Before being deemed recovered, Cohort 3 donors had two negative PCRs, clearance, or symptom resolution.

Sequencing input: PBMCs or T cells enriched from blood (not recorded which). The receptor was isolated from a man between 18 and 29 years old who had recovered from COVID-19. This chain links TRBV7-3 with TRBJ2-1, with 9 nucleotides matching TRBD1. The CDR3 here is CASSPGTGYNEQFF. The CDR3 DNA sequence: TGTGCCAGCAGCCCCGGGACAGGGTATAATGAGCAGTTCTTC.